Detailed here is one T cell receptor beta chain. Its antigen is still unknown. Only in-frame clones appear in the TCRdb table, and some are missing; sequencing was by immunoSEQ multiplex PCR. The sample yields 45,000 to 50,000 clones, approximately 92% seen once. The sample is drawn from a study of graft-versus-host responses after intestinal transplantation. Study background: For approximately three years after anti-thymocyte globulin induction, all recipients took tacrolimus and steroids. Overall study results and limits: The authors found GvH clones in recipient marrow, some appearing first in ileum or blood. The highest levels of circulating GvH clones went along with early declines in HvG clones after transplant.

The CDR3 is 13 amino acids. The V and J ends lost 1 base and 7 bases respectively, with 12 bases between them. CDR1 SGHTS and CDR2 YDEGEE come from the germline V gene. The material was PBMCs, obtained more than 750 days after a first intestinal transplant, on the day of a second. The TCR comes from a human patient who received an intestinal transplant, so some T cells may come from the graft donor. The rearrangement links TRBV5-8 to TRBJ2-7; D tentatively reads TRBD1 or TRBD2 (5 bases each). The CDR3 reads CASSLYRDGEQYF. The CDR3 nucleotides read TGTGCCAGCAGCTTGTATAGGGACGGTGAGCAGTACTTC.